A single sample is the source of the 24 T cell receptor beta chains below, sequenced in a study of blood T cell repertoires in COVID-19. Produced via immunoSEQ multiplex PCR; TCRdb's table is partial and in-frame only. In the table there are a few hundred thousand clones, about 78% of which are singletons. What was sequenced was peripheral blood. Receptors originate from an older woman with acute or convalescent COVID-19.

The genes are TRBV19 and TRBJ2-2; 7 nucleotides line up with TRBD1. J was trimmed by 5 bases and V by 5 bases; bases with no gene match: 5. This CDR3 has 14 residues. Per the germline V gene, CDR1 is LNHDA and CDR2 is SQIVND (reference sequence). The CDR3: CASSVTGMTGELFF. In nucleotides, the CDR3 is TGTGCCAGTAGTGTGACAGGGATGACCGGGGAGCTGTTTTTT.

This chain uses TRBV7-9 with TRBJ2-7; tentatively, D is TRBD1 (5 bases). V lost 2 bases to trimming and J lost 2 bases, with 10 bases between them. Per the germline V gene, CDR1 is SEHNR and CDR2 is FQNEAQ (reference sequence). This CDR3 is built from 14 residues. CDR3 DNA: TGTGCCAGCAGCTTAATCCAGGGTACCTACGAGCAGTACTTC. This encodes CASSLIQGTYEQYF.

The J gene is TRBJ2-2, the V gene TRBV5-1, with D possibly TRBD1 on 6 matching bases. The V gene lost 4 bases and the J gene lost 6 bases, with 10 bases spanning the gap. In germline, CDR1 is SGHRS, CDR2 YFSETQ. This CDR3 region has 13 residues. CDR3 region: CASSTQGSGELFF. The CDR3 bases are TGCGCCAGCAGCACACAGGGTTCCGGGGAGCTGTTTTTT.

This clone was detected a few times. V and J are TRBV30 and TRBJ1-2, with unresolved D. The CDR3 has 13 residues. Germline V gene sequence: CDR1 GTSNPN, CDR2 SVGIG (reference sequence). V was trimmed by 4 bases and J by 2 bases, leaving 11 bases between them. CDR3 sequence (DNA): TGTGCCTGGACTAGGACTGAGAACTATGGCTACACCTTC. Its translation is CAWTRTENYGYTF. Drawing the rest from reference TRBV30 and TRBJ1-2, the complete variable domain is SQTIHQWPATLVQPVGSPLSLECTVEGTSNPNLYWYRQAAGRGLQLLFYSVGIGQISSEVPQNLSASRPQDRQFILSSKKLLLSDSGFYLCAWTRTENYGYTFGSGTRLTVV.

The CDR3 DNA is TGTGCCAGTAGACCCCTTGGGGGGGGAGTTCATGAGCAGTTCTTC. This translates into CASRPLGGGVHEQFF. This chain uses TRBV19 with TRBJ2-1; 7 nucleotides line up with TRBD2. Germline V CDR1 and CDR2: LNHDA, SQIVND (reference sequence). The CDR3 runs to 15 residues. V lost 6 bases and J lost 8; bases outside the gene matches: 13.

This CDR3 reads CAWALGGFNSPLHF. For the CDR3, the DNA is TGTGCCTGGGCCCTGGGAGGGTTCAATTCACCCCTCCACTTT. V is TRBV30 and J is TRBJ1-6; D not resolved. Germline CDR1 reads GTSNPN; CDR2 reads SVGIG (reference sequence). The CDR3 sequence is 14 residues long. V dropped 5 bases and J dropped 7 bases, with 15 bases sitting between them. Together with reference TRBV30 and TRBJ1-6, the CDR3 gives the full variable domain: SQTIHQWPATLVQPVGSPLSLECTVEGTSNPNLYWYRQAAGRGLQLLFYSVGIGQISSEVPQNLSASRPQDRQFILSSKKLLLSDSGFYLCAWALGGFNSPLHFGNGTRLTVT.

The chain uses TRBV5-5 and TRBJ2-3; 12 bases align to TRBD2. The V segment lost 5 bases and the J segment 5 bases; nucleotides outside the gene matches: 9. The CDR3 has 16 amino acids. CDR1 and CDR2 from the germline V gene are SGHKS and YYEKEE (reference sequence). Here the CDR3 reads CASSPPSGGAKDTQYF. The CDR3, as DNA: TGTGCCAGCAGTCCTCCTAGCGGGGGGGCGAAAGATACGCAGTATTTT.

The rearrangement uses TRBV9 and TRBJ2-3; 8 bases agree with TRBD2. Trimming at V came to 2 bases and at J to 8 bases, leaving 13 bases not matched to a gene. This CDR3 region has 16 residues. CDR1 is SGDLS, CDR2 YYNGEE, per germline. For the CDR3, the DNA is TGTGCCAGCAGCGTCGCCGGGGGGGCTCGCATAGGTACGCAGTATTTT. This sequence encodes CASSVAGGARIGTQYF.

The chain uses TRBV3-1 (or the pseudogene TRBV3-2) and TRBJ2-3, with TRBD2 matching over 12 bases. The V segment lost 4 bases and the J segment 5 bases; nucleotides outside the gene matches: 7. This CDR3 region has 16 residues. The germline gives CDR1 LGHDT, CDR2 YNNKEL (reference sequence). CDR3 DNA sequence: TGTGCCAGCAGCCCAGGACTAGCGGGGACCAAAGATACGCAGTATTTT. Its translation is CASSPGLAGTKDTQYF.

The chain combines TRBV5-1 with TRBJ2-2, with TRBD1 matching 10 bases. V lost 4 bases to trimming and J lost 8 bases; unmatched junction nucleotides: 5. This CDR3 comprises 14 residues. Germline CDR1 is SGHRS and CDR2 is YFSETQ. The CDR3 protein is CASSPGTGVGELFF. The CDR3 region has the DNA TGCGCCAGCAGCCCGGGGACAGGGGTTGGGGAGCTGTTTTTT.

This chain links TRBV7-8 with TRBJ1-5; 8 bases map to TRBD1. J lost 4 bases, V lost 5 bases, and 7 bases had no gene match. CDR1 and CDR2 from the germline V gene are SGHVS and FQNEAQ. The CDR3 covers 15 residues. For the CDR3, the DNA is TGTGCCAGCAGCCCCGGACAGGGAAAGAATCAGCCCCAGCATTTT. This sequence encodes CASSPGQGKNQPQHF.

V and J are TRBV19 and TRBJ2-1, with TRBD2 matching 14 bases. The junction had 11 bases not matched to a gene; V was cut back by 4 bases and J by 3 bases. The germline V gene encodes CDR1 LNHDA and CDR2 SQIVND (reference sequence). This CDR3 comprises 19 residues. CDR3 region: CASSTSQTSGGAIYNEQFF. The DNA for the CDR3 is TGTGCCAGTAGTACTTCCCAGACTAGCGGGGGGGCTATCTACAATGAGCAGTTCTTC.

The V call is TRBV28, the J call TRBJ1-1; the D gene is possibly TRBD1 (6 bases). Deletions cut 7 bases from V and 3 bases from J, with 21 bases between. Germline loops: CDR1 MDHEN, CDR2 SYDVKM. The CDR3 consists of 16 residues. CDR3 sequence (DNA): TGTGCCAGCACTCCGCCCGGGGGGCGCGGGGACACTGAAGCTTTCTTT. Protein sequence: CASTPPGGRGDTEAFF. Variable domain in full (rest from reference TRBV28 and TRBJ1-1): DVKVTQSSRYLVKRTGEKVFLECVQDMDHENMFWYRQDPGLGLRLIYFSYDVKMKEKGDIPEGYSVSREKKERFSLILESASTNQTSMYLCASTPPGGRGDTEAFFGQGTRLTVV.

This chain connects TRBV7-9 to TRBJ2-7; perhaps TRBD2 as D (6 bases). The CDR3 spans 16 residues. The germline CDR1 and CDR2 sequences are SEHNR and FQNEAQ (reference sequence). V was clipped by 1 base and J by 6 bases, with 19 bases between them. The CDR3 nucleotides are TGTGCCAGCAGCTTAGATCCCCTAGCGTTGGACGGCGAGCAGTACTTC. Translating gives CASSLDPLALDGEQYF.

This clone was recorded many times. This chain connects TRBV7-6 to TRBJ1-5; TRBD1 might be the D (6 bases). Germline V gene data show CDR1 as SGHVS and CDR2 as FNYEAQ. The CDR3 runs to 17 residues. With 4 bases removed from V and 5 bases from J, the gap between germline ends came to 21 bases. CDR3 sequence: CASSSGGGQQGYQPQHF. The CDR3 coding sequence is TGTGCCAGCAGCTCGGGGGGGGGCCAACAGGGATATCAGCCCCAGCATTTT. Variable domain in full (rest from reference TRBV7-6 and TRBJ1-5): GAGVSQSPRYKVTKRGQDVALRCDPISGHVSLYWYRQALGQGPEFLTYFNYEAQQDKSGLPNDRFSAERPEGSISTLTIQRTEQRDSAMYRCASSSGGGQQGYQPQHFGDGTRLSIL.

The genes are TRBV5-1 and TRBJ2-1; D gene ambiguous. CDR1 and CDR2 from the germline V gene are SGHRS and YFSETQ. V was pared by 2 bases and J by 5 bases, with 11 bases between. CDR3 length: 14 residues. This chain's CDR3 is CASSFNGQDNEQFF. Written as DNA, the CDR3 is TGCGCCAGCAGCTTTAATGGGCAGGACAATGAGCAGTTCTTC.

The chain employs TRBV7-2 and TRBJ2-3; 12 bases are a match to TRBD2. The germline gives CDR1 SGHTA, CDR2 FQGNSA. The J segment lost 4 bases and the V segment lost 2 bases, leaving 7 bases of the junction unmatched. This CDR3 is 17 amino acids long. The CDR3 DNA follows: TGTGCCAGCAGCTTATGGCTAGCGGGGGGGCAATCAGATACGCAGTATTTT. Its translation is CASSLWLAGGQSDTQYF.

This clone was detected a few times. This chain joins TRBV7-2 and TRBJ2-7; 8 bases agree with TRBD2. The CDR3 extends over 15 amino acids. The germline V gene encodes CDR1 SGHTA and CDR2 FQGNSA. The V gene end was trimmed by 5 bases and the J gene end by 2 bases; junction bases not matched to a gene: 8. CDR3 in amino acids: CASSKLRGGTYEQYF. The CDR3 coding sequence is TGTGCCAGCAGCAAGCTCCGCGGGGGGACCTACGAGCAGTACTTC.

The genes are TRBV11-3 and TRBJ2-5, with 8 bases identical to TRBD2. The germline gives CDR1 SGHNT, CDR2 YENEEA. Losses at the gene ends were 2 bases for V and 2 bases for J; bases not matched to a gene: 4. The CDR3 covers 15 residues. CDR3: CASSLTGGDQETQYF. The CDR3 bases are TGTGCCAGCAGCTTAACGGGGGGGGATCAAGAGACCCAGTACTTC.

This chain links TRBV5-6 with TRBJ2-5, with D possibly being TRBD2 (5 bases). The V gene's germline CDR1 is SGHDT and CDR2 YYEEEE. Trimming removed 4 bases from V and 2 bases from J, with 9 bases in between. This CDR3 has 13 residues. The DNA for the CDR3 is TGTGCCAGCAGCGACGAGGGTCAAGAGACCCAGTACTTC. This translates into CASSDEGQETQYF.

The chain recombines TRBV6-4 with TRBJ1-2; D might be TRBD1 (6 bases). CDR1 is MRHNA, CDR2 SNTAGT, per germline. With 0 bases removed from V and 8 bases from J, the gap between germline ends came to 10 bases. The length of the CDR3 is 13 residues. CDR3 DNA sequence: TGTGCCAGCAGTGACTCTACAGGGTTGGGCTACACCTTC. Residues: CASSDSTGLGYTF.

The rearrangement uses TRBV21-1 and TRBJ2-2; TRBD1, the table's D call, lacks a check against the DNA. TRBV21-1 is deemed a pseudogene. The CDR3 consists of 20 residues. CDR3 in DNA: TGTGCCAGCGACTACCGGGACAGGGACTTCTATCTCTCGAACACCGGGGAGCTGTTTTTT. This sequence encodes CASDYRDRDFYLSNTGELFF.

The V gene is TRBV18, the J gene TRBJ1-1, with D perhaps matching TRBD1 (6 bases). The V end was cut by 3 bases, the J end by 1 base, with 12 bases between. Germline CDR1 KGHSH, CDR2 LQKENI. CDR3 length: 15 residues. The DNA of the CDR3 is TGTGCCAGCTCACCCGGGGGGGCAAGGAACACTGAAGCTTTCTTT. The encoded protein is CASSPGGARNTEAFF.

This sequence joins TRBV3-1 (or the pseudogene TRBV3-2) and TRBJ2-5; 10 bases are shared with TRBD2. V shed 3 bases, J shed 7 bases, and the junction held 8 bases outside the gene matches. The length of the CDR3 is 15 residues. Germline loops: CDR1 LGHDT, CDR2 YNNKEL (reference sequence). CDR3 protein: CASSQGSGGVGTQYF. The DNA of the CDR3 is TGTGCCAGCAGCCAGGGAAGCGGGGGGGTCGGGACCCAGTACTTC.